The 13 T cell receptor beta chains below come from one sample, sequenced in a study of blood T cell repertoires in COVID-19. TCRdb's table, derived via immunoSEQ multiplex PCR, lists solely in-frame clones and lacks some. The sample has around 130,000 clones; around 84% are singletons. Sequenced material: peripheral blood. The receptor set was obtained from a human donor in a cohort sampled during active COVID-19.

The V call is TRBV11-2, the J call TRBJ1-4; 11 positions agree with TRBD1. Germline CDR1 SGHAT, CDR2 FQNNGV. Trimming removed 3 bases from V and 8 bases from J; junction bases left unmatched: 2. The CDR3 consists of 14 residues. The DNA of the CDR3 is TGTGCCAGCAGCTTGGGGACAGGGGGGGAAAAACTGTTTTTT. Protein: CASSLGTGGEKLFF.

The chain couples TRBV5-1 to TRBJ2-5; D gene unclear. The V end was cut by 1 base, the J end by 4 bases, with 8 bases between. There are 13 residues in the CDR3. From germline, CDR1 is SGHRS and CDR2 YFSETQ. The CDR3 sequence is CASSLNPRETQYF. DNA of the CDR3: TGCGCCAGCAGCTTGAACCCGAGAGAGACCCAGTACTTC.

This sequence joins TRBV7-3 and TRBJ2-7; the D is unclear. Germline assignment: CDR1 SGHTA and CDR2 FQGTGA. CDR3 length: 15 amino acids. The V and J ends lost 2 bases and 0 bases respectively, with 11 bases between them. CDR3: CASSLGLSSSYEQYF. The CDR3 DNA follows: TGTGCCAGCAGCTTAGGTCTATCGAGCTCCTACGAGCAGTACTTC.

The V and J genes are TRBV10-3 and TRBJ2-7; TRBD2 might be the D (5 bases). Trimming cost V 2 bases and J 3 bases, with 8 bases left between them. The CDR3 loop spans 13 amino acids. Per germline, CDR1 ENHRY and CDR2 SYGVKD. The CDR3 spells CAISEERNYEQYF. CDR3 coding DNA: TGTGCCATCAGTGAGGAGCGGAACTACGAGCAGTACTTC.

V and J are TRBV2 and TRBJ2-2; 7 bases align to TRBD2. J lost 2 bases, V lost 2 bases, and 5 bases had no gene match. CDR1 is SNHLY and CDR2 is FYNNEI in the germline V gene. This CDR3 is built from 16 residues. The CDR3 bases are TGTGCCAGCAGTGAACTAGCGGAAGAAAACACCGGGGAGCTGTTTTTT. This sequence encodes CASSELAEENTGELFF.

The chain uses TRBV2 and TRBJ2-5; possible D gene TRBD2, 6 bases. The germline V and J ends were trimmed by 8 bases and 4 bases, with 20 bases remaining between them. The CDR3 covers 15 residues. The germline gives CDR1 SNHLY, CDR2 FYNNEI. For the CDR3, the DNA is TGTGCCAGCGGGGAGGTCTTACTTATGGGAGAGACCCAGTACTTC. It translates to CASGEVLLMGETQYF.

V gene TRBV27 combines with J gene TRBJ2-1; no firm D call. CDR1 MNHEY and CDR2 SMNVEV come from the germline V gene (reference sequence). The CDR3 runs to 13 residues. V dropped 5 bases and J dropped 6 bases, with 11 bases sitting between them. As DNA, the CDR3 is TGTGCCAGCAGTCCCCCCGGGTGCAATGAGCAGTTCTTC. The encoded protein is CASSPPGCNEQFF.

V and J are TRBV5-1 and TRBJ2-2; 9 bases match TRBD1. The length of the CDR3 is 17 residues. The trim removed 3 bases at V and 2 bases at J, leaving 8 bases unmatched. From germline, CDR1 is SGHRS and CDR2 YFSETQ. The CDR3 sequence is CASSSSDRGKNTGELFF. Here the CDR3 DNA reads TGCGCCAGCAGCTCCTCCGACAGGGGGAAAAACACCGGGGAGCTGTTTTTT.

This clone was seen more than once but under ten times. CDR3 coding DNA: TGTGCCAGCAGCCACCGGGACAGGGTCTATGGCTACACCTTC. As protein: CASSHRDRVYGYTF. This sequence joins TRBV7-9 and TRBJ1-2; 9 bases match TRBD1. The V segment lost 5 bases and the J segment 4 bases; nucleotides outside the gene matches: 5. CDR1 and CDR2 (germline): SEHNR, FQNEAQ (reference sequence). The CDR3 spans 14 residues.

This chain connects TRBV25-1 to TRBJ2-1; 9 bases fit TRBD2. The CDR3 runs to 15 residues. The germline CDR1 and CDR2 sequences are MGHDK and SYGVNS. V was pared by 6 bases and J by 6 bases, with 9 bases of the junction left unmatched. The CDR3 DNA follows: TGTGCCAGCAGGATTAGCGGGAGACGTCGCAATGAGCAGTTCTTC. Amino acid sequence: CASRISGRRRNEQFF.

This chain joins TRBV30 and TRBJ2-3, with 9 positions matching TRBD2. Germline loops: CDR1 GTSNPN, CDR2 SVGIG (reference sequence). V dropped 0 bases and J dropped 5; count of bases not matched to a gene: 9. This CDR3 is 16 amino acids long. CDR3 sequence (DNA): TGTGCCTGGAGTGTAAGGGGCGGGGGGGCCCAAGATACGCAGTATTTT. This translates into CAWSVRGGGAQDTQYF.

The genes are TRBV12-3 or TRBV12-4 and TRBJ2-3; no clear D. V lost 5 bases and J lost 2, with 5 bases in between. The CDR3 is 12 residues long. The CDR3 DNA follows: TGTGCCAGCAGTCCACACACAGATACGCAGTATTTT. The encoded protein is CASSPHTDTQYF.

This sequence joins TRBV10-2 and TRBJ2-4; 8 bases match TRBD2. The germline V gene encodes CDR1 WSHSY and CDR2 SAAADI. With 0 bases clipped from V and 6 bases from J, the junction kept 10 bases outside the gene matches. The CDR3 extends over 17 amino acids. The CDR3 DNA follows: TGCGCCAGCAGTGAGTCGAGAACTGGTACTAGCGGAAACATTCAGTACTTC. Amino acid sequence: CASSESRTGTSGNIQYF.